These 21 T cell receptor beta chains originate from one sample sequenced in a study of graft-versus-host responses after intestinal transplantation. The antigens these receptors bind are not known. TCRdb's table, derived via immunoSEQ multiplex PCR, lists solely in-frame clones and lacks some. The sample contains roughly 96,000 clones, about 91% of which appear only once. Sample: unstimulated CD8+ T cells sorted from spleen or lymph node cells, taken before intestinal transplant. The receptor set was obtained from a human donor who received an intestinal transplant.

The genes are TRBV2 and TRBJ1-1; no definite D call. The V gene lost 10 bases and the J gene lost 5 bases, with 17 bases spanning the gap. Germline V gene sequence: CDR1 SNHLY, CDR2 FYNNEI. The CDR3 runs to 13 residues. CDR3 bases: TGTGCCACAACCCGCGGGAGCAAGACTGAAGCTTTCTTT. As protein: CATTRGSKTEAFF.

The chain combines TRBV2 with TRBJ2-7; D possibly corresponds to TRBD1 (5 bases). CDR1 is SNHLY, CDR2 FYNNEI, per germline. This CDR3 contains 14 residues. Trimming pared 3 bases from V and 3 bases from J, leaving 12 bases between. CDR3 coding DNA: TGTGCCAGCAGTGATAGGCTAGACAGCTACGAGCAGTACTTC. This encodes CASSDRLDSYEQYF. The entire variable domain, with the rest obtained from reference TRBV2 and TRBJ2-7, is as follows: EPEVTQTPSHQVTQMGQEVILRCVPISNHLYFYWYRQILGQKVEFLVSFYNNEISEKSEIFDDQFSVERPDGSNFTLKIRSTKLEDSAMYFCASSDRLDSYEQYFGPGTRLTVT.

This rearrangement joins TRBV19 to TRBJ2-7, with D possibly being TRBD1 (6 bases). With 5 bases removed from V and 4 bases from J, the gap between germline ends came to 18 bases. This CDR3 comprises 15 residues. CDR1 and CDR2 from the germline V gene are LNHDA and SQIVND (reference sequence). The CDR3 DNA reads TGTGCCAGTAGTTCCTACAGGGAGTCCATATACGAGCAGTACTTC. Amino acids: CASSSYRESIYEQYF. Drawing the rest from reference TRBV19 and TRBJ2-7, the complete variable domain is DGGITQSPKYLFRKEGQNVTLSCEQNLNHDAMYWYRQDPGQGLRLIYYSQIVNDFQKGDIAEGYSVSREKKESFPLTVTSAQKNPTAFYLCASSSYRESIYEQYFGPGTRLTVT.

The sample holds a few counts of this clone. The V gene is TRBV7-2, the J gene TRBJ2-3; no firm D call. The length of the CDR3 is 11 residues. Trimming stripped 5 bases from V and 3 bases from J, with 3 bases between. Germline CDR1 and CDR2: SGHTA and FQGNSA. The CDR3 region has the DNA TGTGCCAGCAGCCTTACAGATACGCAGTATTTT. It specifies CASSLTDTQYF.

The gene calls are TRBV2 and TRBJ2-7; unclear D gene. Germline CDR1 is SNHLY and CDR2 is FYNNEI. V gave up 5 bases and J gave up 3 bases, with 2 bases separating them. The CDR3 covers 10 residues. CDR3 sequence (DNA): TGTGCCAGCAGTTACTACGAGCAGTACTTC. Translating it yields CASSYYEQYF.

The chain combines TRBV27 with TRBJ2-7; 7 positions agree with TRBD2. V was clipped by 11 bases and J by 2 bases; unmatched bases: 12. Germline V CDR1 and CDR2: MNHEY, SMNVEV (reference sequence). CDR3 size: 14 residues. The CDR3 spells CASGAGTKPYEQYF. CDR3 in DNA: TGTGCCTCCGGGGCCGGGACTAAACCCTACGAGCAGTACTTC.

The chain employs TRBV27 and TRBJ2-7; D may be TRBD2 (6 bases). V lost 3 bases and J 0 bases, leaving 12 bases between the germline ends. The CDR3 sequence is 15 residues long. Per germline, CDR1 MNHEY and CDR2 SMNVEV (reference sequence). The CDR3 sequence is CASSFASGVSYEQYF. In DNA form, the CDR3 reads TGTGCCAGCAGTTTCGCCTCGGGAGTCTCCTACGAGCAGTACTTC.

J is TRBJ2-3 and V is TRBV4-2, with D perhaps TRBD1 (6 bases). Germline V gene lookup returns CDR1 LGHNA and CDR2 YNFKEQ. The CDR3 is 16 residues long. V was clipped by 1 base and J by 3 bases, with 14 bases between them. In DNA, the CDR3 is TGTGCCAGCAGCCAAGTAGGGGGAGTGGAAACAGATACGCAGTATTTT. This gives the protein CASSQVGGVETDTQYF.

The rearrangement joins TRBV7-2 to TRBJ1-3, with 7 bases aligning to TRBD1. This CDR3 spans 15 amino acids. Germline assignment: CDR1 SGHTA and CDR2 FQGNSA. V lost 5 bases, J lost 4 bases, and 8 bases stayed unmatched. DNA of the CDR3: TGTGCCAGCAGCGTCGACAGGGTTTCCGGAAACACCATATATTTT. Translating gives CASSVDRVSGNTIYF.

The chain couples TRBV4-3 to TRBJ2-5; the D gene is possibly TRBD1 (6 bases). The DNA end is more similar to TRBJ2-7, so the J call may be wrong. The CDR3 totals 16 residues. Germline V CDR1 and CDR2: LGHNA, YSLEER. CDR3 nucleotides: TGCGCCAGCAGCCAAGATTGGGACATGGGCCTAAACGAGCAGTACTTC. Translation: CASSQDWDMGLNEQYF.

This clone occurred a few times. This chain joins TRBV6-5 and TRBJ1-5; D is uncertain. CDR1 is MNHEY, CDR2 SVGAGI, per germline. CDR3 length equals 12 residues. The ends were cut back, 2 bases at V and 7 bases at J, with 6 bases in the middle. The chain's CDR3 is CASSYGRQPQHF. CDR3 sequence (DNA): TGTGCCAGCAGTTACGGGCGACAGCCCCAGCATTTT.

The chain couples TRBV12-5 to TRBJ2-3, with 7 bases fitting TRBD1. There are 18 residues in the CDR3. The trim removed 0 bases at V and 0 bases at J, leaving 9 bases unmatched. Germline V gene data show CDR1 as LGHNT and CDR2 as FRNRAP. CDR3: CASGLVRTGKASTDTQYF. The CDR3 DNA reads as TGTGCTAGTGGTTTGGTACGGACAGGTAAAGCTAGCACAGATACGCAGTATTTT.

In its sample, this clone was seen a few times. This chain uses TRBV5-6 with TRBJ1-5; D possibly corresponds to TRBD1 (5 bases). The CDR3 covers 16 residues. V lost 0 bases and J 6 bases, leaving 16 bases between the germline ends. Germline V CDR1 and CDR2: SGHDT, YYEEEE. The CDR3 protein is CASSLAGTPGGQPQHF. The CDR3 DNA follows: TGTGCCAGCAGCTTGGCCGGGACCCCGGGGGGTCAGCCCCAGCATTTT.

The V and J genes are TRBV9 and TRBJ1-2; no clear D gene. V was pared by 3 bases and J by 5 bases, with 11 bases between. The CDR3 is 13 residues long. Germline CDR1 is SGDLS and CDR2 is YYNGEE. The CDR3 sequence: CASSDDTPYGYTF. In nucleotides, the CDR3 is TGTGCCAGCAGCGATGACACCCCATATGGCTACACCTTC.

J is TRBJ1-2 and V is TRBV29-1; 9 nucleotides line up with TRBD1. J was trimmed by 4 bases and V by 3 bases; bases with no gene match: 15. Looked up from germline, CDR1 is SQVTM and CDR2 is ANQGSEA. The length of the CDR3 is 17 residues. The CDR3 coding sequence is TGCAGCGTTGAGGGTATTGCGAAAGACAGGGGGTTCTATGGCTACACCTTC. It translates to CSVEGIAKDRGFYGYTF.

The chain combines TRBV6-6 with TRBJ2-2, with TRBD2 matching 11 bases. This CDR3 has 15 residues. Germline V gene lookup returns CDR1 MNHNY and CDR2 SVGAGI (reference sequence). V shed 9 bases and J 8 bases; nucleotides not matched to a gene: 11. The DNA for the CDR3 is TGTGCCAGTTATAGCGGGGGGGCCGGTTCTGGGGAGCTGTTTTTT. Translated: CASYSGGAGSGELFF.

V is TRBV28 and J is TRBJ2-4; 8 bases line up with TRBD1. The CDR3 sequence is 15 residues long. Trimming removed 5 bases from V and 2 bases from J; junction bases left unmatched: 5. The V gene's germline CDR1 is MDHEN and CDR2 SYDVKM. CDR3 nucleotides: TGTGCCAGCAGTGTCGCAGGGGGCTCCAAAAACATTCAGTACTTC. Residues: CASSVAGGSKNIQYF.

The chain has TRBV7-9 and TRBJ2-1; 9 bases are shared with TRBD2. The CDR3 totals 15 residues. CDR1 is SEHNR and CDR2 is FQNEAQ in the germline V gene (reference sequence). V lost 5 bases to trimming and J lost 5 bases; unmatched junction nucleotides: 7. CDR3 loop: CASSIPGLAHNEQFF. The CDR3 nucleotides are TGTGCCAGCAGCATCCCGGGACTAGCCCACAATGAGCAGTTCTTC.

The chain has TRBV9 and TRBJ2-1; maybe TRBD1 (5 bases). Germline CDR1 is SGDLS and CDR2 is YYNGEE. The ends were cut back, 0 bases at V and 8 bases at J, with 6 bases in the middle. The CDR3 runs to 12 residues. The CDR3 spells CASSVEGYEQFF. DNA for the CDR3: TGTGCCAGCAGCGTAGAGGGGTATGAGCAGTTCTTC.

The V gene is TRBV5-4, the J gene TRBJ2-2; 10 bases are a match to TRBD2. Trimming cost V 4 bases and J 5 bases; bases outside gene matches: 5. Per the germline V gene, CDR1 is SGHNT and CDR2 is YYREEE (reference sequence). The CDR3 length is 15 residues. CDR3 amino acids: CASSKSGRGTGELFF. Here the CDR3 DNA reads TGTGCCAGCAGCAAGAGCGGGAGGGGTACCGGGGAGCTGTTTTTT.

V usage is TRBV11-2 and J usage is TRBJ1-1; possibly TRBD1 for D (6 bases). The V gene lost 3 bases and the J gene lost 5 bases, with 10 bases spanning the gap. The CDR3 loop spans 13 amino acids. Germline CDR1 SGHAT, CDR2 FQNNGV. The CDR3 reads CASSLGAWTEAFF. The CDR3 bases are TGTGCCAGCAGCTTGGGGGCCTGGACTGAAGCTTTCTTT.